This record covers a single T cell receptor (beta chain). The CDR3 totals 13 residues. Per the germline V gene, CDR1 is LGHDT and CDR2 is YNNKEL (reference sequence). V was trimmed by 0 bases and J by 11 bases, leaving 14 bases between them. The entry originates in a study of blood T cell repertoires in COVID-19. Generated by immunoSEQ multiplex PCR, the TCRdb table keeps only in-frame clones and is missing some. Here the sample spans some 190,000 clones, roughly 88% being singletons. This receptor was obtained from a man at least 80 years old with COVID-19, enrolled during active disease. This chain uses TRBV3-1 (or the pseudogene TRBV3-2) with TRBJ2-7, with D hard to call. The sequencing sample was made of peripheral blood. CDR3 in amino acids: CASSQDLAGMEYF. The CDR3, as DNA: TGTGCCAGCAGCCAAGATCTGGCAGGAATGGAGTACTTC.